Below, 7 T cell receptor beta chains from the same sample are listed, as sequenced in a study of a mutant IDH1 vaccine in newly diagnosed glioma. Assay used: immunoSEQ multiplex PCR; TCRdb lists only in-frame clones, some missing. The profile shows 25,000 to 40,000 clones, roughly 87% of them singletons. As for time point: week 47, end of study. The vaccine gave 300 ug of a 20-mer mutant IDH1 peptide subcutaneously per dose. These receptors have no identified antigens. This sample comprised PBMCs, obtained from a glioma patient whose treatment included an IDH1 peptide vaccine. The receptors derive from a man in his forties or fifties with glioma.

The V and J genes are TRBV6-1 and TRBJ2-2; possible D gene TRBD2, 6 bases. The CDR3 has 15 amino acids. V was trimmed by 3 bases and J by 7 bases, leaving 15 bases between them. Germline V gene lookup returns CDR1 MNHNS and CDR2 SASEGT. This CDR3 reads CASSDLGGAGGELFF. CDR3 in DNA: TGTGCCAGCAGTGATCTCGGCGGGGCCGGCGGGGAGCTGTTTTTT.

V is TRBV7-2 and J is TRBJ2-1; 7 nucleotides match TRBD2. CDR3 length: 15 residues. CDR1 SGHTA and CDR2 FQGNSA come from the germline V gene. Unmatched junction bases numbered 2, after V lost 1 base and J lost 2 bases. The CDR3 DNA is TGTGCCAGCAGCTTAGGCGGGGGTACCTACAATGAGCAGTTCTTC. This translates into CASSLGGGTYNEQFF.

V gene TRBV6-1 combines with J gene TRBJ2-7, with 8 bases fitting TRBD1. Germline CDR1 and CDR2: MNHNS and SASEGT. The CDR3 is 14 residues long. The V segment lost 4 bases and the J segment 4 bases; nucleotides outside the gene matches: 6. CDR3 protein: CASSALGTGYEQYF. The CDR3 coding sequence is TGTGCCAGCAGTGCCCTCGGGACAGGATACGAGCAGTACTTC.

The chain couples TRBV6-1 to TRBJ1-6, with a tentative D call TRBD1 (6 bases). Germline lookup yields CDR1 MNHNS and CDR2 SASEGT. This CDR3 contains 13 residues. The V gene lost 3 bases and the J gene lost 10 bases, with 10 bases spanning the gap. The CDR3 here is CASSDNRASPLHF. The CDR3 nucleotides are TGTGCCAGCAGTGACAACAGGGCATCACCCCTCCACTTT.

The rearrangement uses TRBV5-1 and TRBJ2-7; 9 bases are a match to TRBD2. This CDR3 contains 16 residues. With V trimmed by 5 bases and J by 2 bases, 11 bases remained unmatched. In germline, CDR1 is SGHRS, CDR2 YFSETQ. The CDR3 region has the DNA TGCGCCAGCAGTCCCAGCGGGGGGACGAAGGCCTACGAGCAGTACGTC. It specifies CASSPSGGTKAYEQYV.

V gene TRBV11-1 combines with J gene TRBJ2-7; 13 bases are shared with TRBD2. The CDR3 consists of 17 residues. Germline CDR1 reads SGHAT; CDR2 reads FQDESV (reference sequence). J lost 3 bases, V lost 5 bases, and 10 bases had no gene match. The CDR3 sequence: CASSPRGGTSGNYEQYF. In DNA, the CDR3 is TGTGCCAGCAGCCCCCGTGGGGGGACTAGCGGGAACTACGAGCAGTACTTC.

The CDR3 loop is CASSTNQGGLNYGYTF. DNA for the CDR3: TGCGCCAGCAGCACTAACCAGGGAGGGCTTAACTATGGCTACACCTTC. The V call is TRBV5-1, the J call TRBJ1-2; D is possibly TRBD1 (5 bases). This CDR3 is 16 amino acids long. Germline V lookup: CDR1 SGHRS, CDR2 YFSETQ. Trimming left V 4 bases short and J 1 base short, with 17 bases between. The full variable domain, in which reference TRBV5-1 and TRBJ1-2 provide the parts outside the CDR3, is KAGVTQTPRYLIKTRGQQVTLSCSPISGHRSVSWYQQTPGQGLQFLFEYFSETQRNKGNFPGRFSGRQFSNSRSEMNVSTLELGDSALYLCASSTNQGGLNYGYTFGSGTRLTVV.